This T cell receptor (beta chain) was captured in a study of CDR3 diversity in severe acne. Each CDR3 protein gets one entry after TCRdb re-called the PCR reads with MiXCR. The sample gives more than 80,000 distinct CDR3 sequences, around 54% of which show up once; around a tenth is in the top ten. The CDR3 covers 17 residues. Losses at the gene ends were 4 bases for V and 3 bases for J; bases not matched to a gene: 15. Germline CDR1 reads SGHNT; CDR2 reads YYREEE (reference sequence). The sequencing input was blood. The rearrangement links TRBV5-4 to TRBJ2-7; 8 bases are shared with TRBD2. The TCR sequence derives from a male donor with severe acne vulgaris. CDR3 sequence: CASSKGGSGRAIYEQYF. In DNA form, the CDR3 reads TGTGCCAGCAGCAAGGGGGGGAGCGGGAGAGCCATCTACGAGCAGTACTTC.